The source of this T cell receptor beta chain is a study of T cell responses to AZD1222 COVID-19 vaccine. Generated by immunoSEQ multiplex PCR, the TCRdb table keeps only in-frame clones and is missing some. The sample has roughly 120,000 clones; roughly nine tenths are singletons. The CDR3 consists of 15 residues. CDR1 and CDR2 from the germline V gene are MNHEY and SVGAGI. V lost 0 bases, J lost 10 bases, and 16 bases lay in between. The chain joins TRBV6-5 to TRBJ1-5, with a possible D match to TRBD1 (5 bases). The specimen comprised peripheral blood, sampled on day 0 of AZD1222 vaccination. The TCR comes from an adult in good health. This CDR3 reads CASSYSRAQGYPQHF. CDR3 in DNA: TGTGCCAGCAGTTACTCGCGGGCCCAGGGCTATCCCCAGCATTTT.